Listed below are T cell receptor beta chains from one sample, sequenced in a study of blood T cell repertoires in COVID-19. Produced via immunoSEQ multiplex PCR; TCRdb's table is partial and in-frame only. The repertoire consists of a few hundred thousand clones, with roughly 82% occurring once and the leading ten covering around 1.7%. Sequencing used peripheral blood. These receptors all come from a woman between 45 and 65 years old with acute or convalescent COVID-19. The CDR3 runs from the conserved cysteine through the conserved F or W. A D gene is named only where the DNA matches it firmly. Expanded clones get a size class; other rows say once, few or many, or leave the size out.

len: 14; abundance: .; d_gene: .; v_gene: TRBV5-6; j_gene: TRBJ1-6; CDR3aa: CASSRRDKNSPLHF; CDR3nt: TGTGCCAGCAGTCGCAGGGACAAGAATTCACCCCTCCACTTT
len: 14; abundance: .; d_gene: .; v_gene: TRBV7-2; j_gene: TRBJ1-3; CDR3aa: CASSFGGSGNTIYF; CDR3nt: TGTGCCAGCAGCTTCGGCGGCTCTGGAAACACCATATATTTT
len: 15; abundance: .; d_gene: .; v_gene: TRBV9; j_gene: TRBJ1-1; CDR3aa: CASSVDPGGNTEAFF; CDR3nt: TGTGCCAGCAGCGTAGATCCCGGTGGGAACACTGAAGCTTTCTTT
len: 16; abundance: .; d_gene: .; v_gene: TRBV27; j_gene: TRBJ2-2; CDR3aa: CASSSDRDLPTGELFF; CDR3nt: TGTGCCAGCAGTTCGGACCGGGACTTACCTACCGGGGAGCTGTTTTTT
len: 15; abundance: many; d_gene: TRBD1; v_gene: TRBV5-4; j_gene: TRBJ2-1; CDR3aa: CASTTRQGTYNEQFF; CDR3nt: TGTGCCAGCACCACACGACAGGGCACCTACAATGAGCAGTTCTTC
len: 15; abundance: .; d_gene: TRBD2; v_gene: TRBV11-3; j_gene: TRBJ2-7; CDR3aa: CASSLGVGLAREQYF; CDR3nt: TGTGCCAGCAGCTTAGGGGTCGGACTAGCTAGGGAGCAGTACTTC
len: 17; abundance: .; d_gene: .; v_gene: TRBV19; j_gene: TRBJ1-1; CDR3aa: CASSILPPGPGDTEAFF; CDR3nt: TGTGCCAGTAGTATTTTACCTCCGGGCCCGGGGGACACTGAAGCTTTCTTT
len: 14; abundance: .; d_gene: TRBD1; v_gene: TRBV19; j_gene: TRBJ2-1; CDR3aa: CASSLRTGRNEQFF; CDR3nt: TGTGCCAGTAGTCTACGGACAGGGAGAAATGAGCAGTTCTTC
len: 17; abundance: .; d_gene: .; v_gene: TRBV19; j_gene: TRBJ1-1; CDR3aa: CASSIASQANRNTEAFF; CDR3nt: TGTGCCAGTAGTATAGCGTCACAGGCCAATCGAAACACTGAAGCTTTCTTT
len: 16; abundance: .; d_gene: TRBD2; v_gene: TRBV20-1; j_gene: TRBJ2-7; CDR3aa: CSASRSSGSTSYEQYF; CDR3nt: TGCAGTGCTAGTCGGTCTAGCGGGAGTACCTCCTACGAGCAGTACTTC
len: 13; abundance: .; d_gene: .; v_gene: TRBV29-1; j_gene: TRBJ2-7; CDR3aa: CSVTLGVPYEQYF; CDR3nt: TGCAGCGTTACTTTAGGGGTCCCCTACGAGCAGTACTTC
len: 14; abundance: .; d_gene: .; v_gene: TRBV28; j_gene: TRBJ1-1; CDR3aa: CASSLGTVNTEAFF; CDR3nt: TGTGCCAGCAGTTTGGGCACTGTGAACACTGAAGCTTTCTTT
len: 15; abundance: once; d_gene: .; v_gene: TRBV21-1; j_gene: TRBJ2-7; CDR3aa: CASSKVAGQAYEQYF; CDR3nt: TGTGCCAGCAGCAAAGTGGCGGGACAGGCGTACGAGCAGTACTTC
len: 19; abundance: .; d_gene: TRBD2; v_gene: TRBV5-1; j_gene: TRBJ2-2; CDR3aa: CASSLGTSGRARDTGELFF; CDR3nt: TGCGCCAGCAGCTTGGGGACTAGCGGGAGGGCCCGGGACACCGGGGAGCTGTTTTTT
len: 14; abundance: .; d_gene: TRBD1; v_gene: TRBV6-5; j_gene: TRBJ2-7; CDR3aa: CASRTGGTSYEQYF; CDR3nt: TGTGCCAGCAGAACAGGGGGGACCTCCTACGAGCAGTACTTC
len: 15; abundance: .; d_gene: .; v_gene: TRBV2; j_gene: TRBJ1-5; CDR3aa: CASSDLLAINQPQHF; CDR3nt: TGTGCCAGCAGTGATCTTTTAGCCATTAATCAGCCCCAGCATTTT
len: 17; abundance: .; d_gene: .; v_gene: TRBV5-1; j_gene: TRBJ2-2; CDR3aa: CASSPVRPSSVLRELFF; CDR3nt: TGCGCCAGCAGCCCGGTGCGGCCTAGTTCGGTCCTCAGGGAGCTGTTTTTT
len: 16; abundance: .; d_gene: TRBD1; v_gene: TRBV24-1; j_gene: TRBJ1-4; CDR3aa: CATSDARQGAPEKLFF; CDR3nt: TGTGCCACCAGTGATGCTAGACAGGGGGCGCCGGAAAAACTGTTTTTT
len: 12; abundance: .; d_gene: .; v_gene: TRBV30; j_gene: TRBJ1-1; CDR3aa: CAWSVRDTEAFF; CDR3nt: TGTGCCTGGAGTGTACGGGACACTGAAGCTTTCTTT
len: 12; abundance: .; d_gene: .; v_gene: TRBV7-2; j_gene: TRBJ2-7; CDR3aa: CASSPLAYEQYF; CDR3nt: TGTGCCAGCAGCCCACTGGCCTACGAGCAGTACTTC
len: 14; abundance: .; d_gene: TRBD1; v_gene: TRBV6-1; j_gene: TRBJ1-2; CDR3aa: CASSEAFTGDGYTF; CDR3nt: TGTGCCAGCAGTGAAGCGTTTACAGGGGATGGCTACACCTTC
len: 15; abundance: .; d_gene: .; v_gene: TRBV5-1; j_gene: TRBJ2-1; CDR3aa: CASSLAGVSYNEQFF; CDR3nt: TGCGCCAGCAGCTTGGCGGGAGTCTCCTACAATGAGCAGTTCTTC
len: 15; abundance: .; d_gene: TRBD2; v_gene: TRBV18; j_gene: TRBJ2-4; CDR3aa: CASSPPTSGGNIQYF; CDR3nt: TGTGCCAGCTCACCCCCTACTAGCGGCGGGAACATTCAGTACTTC
len: 13; abundance: .; d_gene: .; v_gene: TRBV5-5; j_gene: TRBJ2-5; CDR3aa: CASSLTGRETQYF; CDR3nt: TGTGCCAGCAGCTTGACTGGGAGGGAGACCCAGTACTTC
len: 16; abundance: .; d_gene: TRBD1; v_gene: TRBV28; j_gene: TRBJ1-3; CDR3aa: CASSPGTELSGNTIYF; CDR3nt: TGTGCCAGCAGTCCCGGGACAGAACTCTCTGGAAACACCATATATTTT
len: 16; abundance: .; d_gene: TRBD1; v_gene: TRBV28; j_gene: TRBJ1-5; CDR3aa: CASSRDRGLSNQPQHF; CDR3nt: TGTGCCAGCAGCCGGGACAGGGGGCTCTCAAATCAGCCCCAGCATTTT
len: 18; abundance: .; d_gene: TRBD2; v_gene: TRBV6-1; j_gene: TRBJ2-7; CDR3aa: CASSEILGTSGRAYEQYF; CDR3nt: TGTGCCAGCAGTGAAATACTCGGGACTAGCGGGAGAGCATACGAGCAGTACTTC
len: 17; abundance: .; d_gene: TRBD2; v_gene: TRBV29-1; j_gene: TRBJ2-7; CDR3aa: CSVEITGLAGPSYEQYF; CDR3nt: TGCAGCGTTGAAATAACAGGACTAGCGGGCCCCTCCTACGAGCAGTACTTC
len: 12; abundance: few; d_gene: .; v_gene: TRBV7-9; j_gene: TRBJ2-1; CDR3aa: CASSFTSNEQFF; CDR3nt: TGTGCCAGCAGCTTTACTAGCAATGAGCAGTTCTTC
len: 14; abundance: .; d_gene: TRBD1; v_gene: TRBV5-1; j_gene: TRBJ2-1; CDR3aa: CASSSRQGAREQFF; CDR3nt: TGCGCCAGCAGCTCAAGACAGGGGGCCCGTGAGCAGTTCTTC
len: 17; abundance: .; d_gene: .; v_gene: TRBV5-5; j_gene: TRBJ2-5; CDR3aa: CASSLDMGGASQETQYF; CDR3nt: TGTGCCAGCAGCTTGGATATGGGGGGGGCCAGTCAAGAGACCCAGTACTTC
len: 13; abundance: .; d_gene: .; v_gene: TRBV7-3; j_gene: TRBJ2-1; CDR3aa: CASSPDIDNEQFF; CDR3nt: TGTGCCAGCAGCCCGGACATCGACAATGAGCAGTTCTTC
len: 15; abundance: .; d_gene: .; v_gene: TRBV18; j_gene: TRBJ2-5; CDR3aa: CASSLPWTIEKTQYF; CDR3nt: TGTGCCAGCTCCCTTCCGTGGACAATTGAGAAGACCCAGTACTTC
len: 14; abundance: .; d_gene: .; v_gene: TRBV29-1; j_gene: TRBJ1-4; CDR3aa: CSVDGDSRGEKLFF; CDR3nt: TGCAGCGTTGACGGGGATTCACGGGGTGAAAAACTGTTTTTT
len: 12; abundance: .; d_gene: .; v_gene: TRBV7-2; j_gene: TRBJ1-2; CDR3aa: CASSLEGVGYTF; CDR3nt: TGTGCCAGCAGCTTAGAAGGGGTTGGCTACACCTTC
len: 14; abundance: .; d_gene: .; v_gene: TRBV7-9; j_gene: TRBJ2-7; CDR3aa: CASSLAQGLYEQYF; CDR3nt: TGTGCCAGCAGCTTAGCGCAGGGGCTCTACGAGCAGTACTTC
len: 14; abundance: .; d_gene: .; v_gene: TRBV9; j_gene: TRBJ2-5; CDR3aa: CASSPRQSQETQYF; CDR3nt: TGTGCCAGCAGCCCTCGACAAAGCCAAGAGACCCAGTACTTC
len: 15; abundance: .; d_gene: .; v_gene: TRBV6-5; j_gene: TRBJ1-1; CDR3aa: CASRTEQGQDTEAFF; CDR3nt: TGTGCCAGCAGAACGGAACAGGGTCAGGACACTGAAGCTTTCTTT
len: 15; abundance: .; d_gene: TRBD2; v_gene: TRBV18; j_gene: TRBJ2-7; CDR3aa: CASSPKLAGLGEQYF; CDR3nt: TGTGCCAGCTCACCAAAACTAGCGGGACTTGGGGAGCAGTACTTC
len: 14; abundance: .; d_gene: TRBD1; v_gene: TRBV6-1; j_gene: TRBJ2-7; CDR3aa: CASSETGGEYEQYF; CDR3nt: TGTGCCAGCAGTGAGACAGGGGGCGAGTACGAGCAGTACTTC
len: 13; abundance: .; d_gene: TRBD1; v_gene: TRBV6-5; j_gene: TRBJ2-5; CDR3aa: CASSETGGETQYF; CDR3nt: TGTGCCAGCAGCGAGACAGGGGGAGAGACCCAGTACTTC
len: 17; abundance: .; d_gene: TRBD2; v_gene: TRBV9; j_gene: TRBJ2-1; CDR3aa: CASSVGPRLAGYNEQFF; CDR3nt: TGTGCCAGCAGCGTAGGCCCGAGGCTAGCGGGATACAATGAGCAGTTCTTC
len: 14; abundance: .; d_gene: .; v_gene: TRBV12-5; j_gene: TRBJ2-1; CDR3aa: CASGLEPPGNEQFF; CDR3nt: TGTGCTAGTGGTTTGGAACCCCCGGGCAATGAGCAGTTCTTC
len: 13; abundance: .; d_gene: .; v_gene: TRBV6-6; j_gene: TRBJ2-3; CDR3aa: CATQGRPTDTQYF; CDR3nt: TGTGCCACTCAAGGGAGGCCCACAGATACGCAGTATTTT
len: 16; abundance: .; d_gene: .; v_gene: TRBV7-2; j_gene: TRBJ1-2; CDR3aa: CASAPHREGPWYGYTF; CDR3nt: TGTGCCAGCGCTCCCCACAGGGAAGGGCCCTGGTATGGCTACACCTTC
len: 17; abundance: .; d_gene: TRBD1; v_gene: TRBV25-1; j_gene: TRBJ2-1; CDR3aa: CASSAPLGQAKDNEQFF; CDR3nt: TGTGCCAGCAGTGCGCCTTTGGGACAGGCCAAAGACAATGAGCAGTTCTTC
len: 17; abundance: .; d_gene: .; v_gene: TRBV15; j_gene: TRBJ2-6; CDR3aa: CATSRSRTEGGANVLTF; CDR3nt: TGTGCCACCAGCAGATCTAGGACTGAAGGGGGGGCCAACGTCCTGACTTTC
len: 14; abundance: .; d_gene: .; v_gene: TRBV24-1; j_gene: TRBJ2-5; CDR3aa: CATSDWTEQETQYF; CDR3nt: TGTGCCACCAGTGATTGGACAGAGCAAGAGACCCAGTACTTC
len: 14; abundance: few; d_gene: TRBD2; v_gene: TRBV7-3; j_gene: TRBJ2-7; CDR3aa: CASSSTSGRYEQYF; CDR3nt: TGTGCCAGCAGCTCGACTAGCGGTCGCTACGAGCAGTACTTC
len: 12; abundance: .; d_gene: .; v_gene: TRBV28; j_gene: TRBJ1-2; CDR3aa: CASSPLIHGYTF; CDR3nt: TGTGCCAGCAGTCCACTTATCCATGGCTACACCTTC
len: 15; abundance: .; d_gene: TRBD2; v_gene: TRBV11-1; j_gene: TRBJ2-3; CDR3aa: CASNLAGGPSDTQYF; CDR3nt: TGTGCCAGCAACCTAGCGGGAGGGCCGTCAGATACGCAGTATTTT
len: 15; abundance: once; d_gene: TRBD1; v_gene: TRBV5-1; j_gene: TRBJ1-5; CDR3aa: CASSQTGTGNQPQHF; CDR3nt: TGCGCCAGCAGCCAGACCGGGACAGGCAATCAGCCCCAGCATTTT
len: 14; abundance: few; d_gene: TRBD1; v_gene: TRBV4-2; j_gene: TRBJ2-7; CDR3aa: CASSPRQGAYEQYF; CDR3nt: TGTGCCAGCAGCCCCCGACAGGGGGCTTACGAGCAGTACTTC
len: 14; abundance: .; d_gene: .; v_gene: TRBV28; j_gene: TRBJ2-7; CDR3aa: CASSLWGVIYEQYF; CDR3nt: TGTGCCAGCAGTTTATGGGGAGTTATCTACGAGCAGTACTTC
len: 14; abundance: .; d_gene: TRBD2; v_gene: TRBV7-8; j_gene: TRBJ2-7; CDR3aa: CASSGPSGGYEQYF; CDR3nt: TGTGCCAGCAGTGGTCCGAGCGGGGGCTACGAGCAGTACTTC
len: 16; abundance: .; d_gene: .; v_gene: TRBV4-1; j_gene: TRBJ1-5; CDR3aa: CASSPNTGTHNQPQHF; CDR3nt: TGCGCCAGCAGCCCGAATACCGGGACACACAATCAGCCCCAGCATTTT
len: 16; abundance: .; d_gene: TRBD1; v_gene: TRBV24-1; j_gene: TRBJ1-2; CDR3aa: CATSEPLTGGDYGYTF; CDR3nt: TGTGCCACCAGTGAGCCTCTGACAGGGGGAGACTATGGCTACACCTTC
len: 14; abundance: .; d_gene: .; v_gene: TRBV11-1; j_gene: TRBJ2-1; CDR3aa: CASSLTRLGDEQFF; CDR3nt: TGTGCCAGCAGCCTAACTCGACTAGGTGATGAGCAGTTCTTC
len: 15; abundance: .; d_gene: TRBD2; v_gene: TRBV27; j_gene: TRBJ2-7; CDR3aa: CASSLIAGSTYEQYF; CDR3nt: TGTGCCAGCAGTTTAATAGCGGGTTCTACCTACGAGCAGTACTTC